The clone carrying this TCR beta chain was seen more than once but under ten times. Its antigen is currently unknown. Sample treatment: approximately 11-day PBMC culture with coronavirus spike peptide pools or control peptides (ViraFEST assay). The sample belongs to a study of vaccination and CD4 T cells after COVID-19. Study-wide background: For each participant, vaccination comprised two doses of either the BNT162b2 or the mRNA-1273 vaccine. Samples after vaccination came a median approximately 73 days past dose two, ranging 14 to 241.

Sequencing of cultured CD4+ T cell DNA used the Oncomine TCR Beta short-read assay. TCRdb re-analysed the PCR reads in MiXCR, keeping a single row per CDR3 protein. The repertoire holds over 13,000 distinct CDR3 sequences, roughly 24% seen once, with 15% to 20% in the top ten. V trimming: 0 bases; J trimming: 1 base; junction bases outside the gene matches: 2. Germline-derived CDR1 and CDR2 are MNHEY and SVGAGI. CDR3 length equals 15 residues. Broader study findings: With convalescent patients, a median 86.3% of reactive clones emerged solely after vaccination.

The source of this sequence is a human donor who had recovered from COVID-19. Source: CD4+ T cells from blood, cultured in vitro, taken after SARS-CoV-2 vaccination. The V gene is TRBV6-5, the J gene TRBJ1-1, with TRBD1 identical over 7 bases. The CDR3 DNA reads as TGTGCCAGCAGTTACTCGAGACAGGGGAACACTGAAGCTTTCTTT. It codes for CASSYSRQGNTEAFF.